This T cell receptor (beta chain) stems from a study of blood T cells in healthy people across ages (dated by TCRdb to the mid-2010s). About the study as a whole: In model experiments, template switching captured about one uniquely barcoded TCR beta cDNA molecule for every two T cells. Donors of different ages were randomly distributed across sequencing lanes to avoid experimental bias. Using deep sequencing normalized with unique cDNA molecular identifiers, the study measured how TCR beta repertoire diversity changes with age. The donors were divided into four age groups: young (average around 16 years), middle-aged (roughly 42), aged (approximately 62) and long-lived (roughly 82). The study analyzed two additional independent replicas of 1 million unique cDNA reads from the same blood draw for two donors, one aged 18 to 29 and one aged 80 or older. Overall results and qualifications from the work: There was a strong correlation between observed TCR beta diversity and the percentage of naive T cells measured by flow cytometry. Bulk unsorted PBMC profiling prevented conclusive comparison of naive and antigen-experienced compartments. Estimates of total diversity from one million sequenced T cells were regarded as lower bounds and underestimates. Because donor CMV infection status was unknown, age-related changes in expanded clonotypes were potentially confounded. Compared with the aged group, more naive CD4+ T cells, fewer expanded clones and increased TCR diversity were shown by the long-lived group, suggesting age selection. Observed TCR beta diversity per million T cells fell roughly linearly with age, and a significant reduction was already apparent by age about 36.

Systemically healthy Caucasian individuals from Russia, 39 in total and aged about 6 to 100 years, were included as donors. Each donor gave 8.5 to 10 milliliters of peripheral blood, collected into EDTA-treated Vacutainer tubes. Ficoll-Paque density-gradient centrifugation was used to isolate PBMCs, with at least 7 million obtained per sample. Trizol reagent was used to extract total RNA from PBMCs, with at least 6 micrograms per sample. For every donor, an aliquot of PBMCs went through flow cytometry to measure the percentages of naive CD45RAhigh/CD27high T cells. The CDR3 covers 11 residues, taking in both the cysteine and the phenylalanine. The kept DNA is CDR3 alone, 33 bases in frame from the first base. Library method: 5' RACE. The instrument given in TCRdb is Illumina HiSeq 2500. The second PCR ran for roughly 7 to 12 cycles and used a J-beta primer mix along with a sample-barcoded 5' primer. A unique molecular identifier was introduced onto each TCR beta cDNA molecule by a template-switch 5' adaptor carrying 12 random nucleotides. At least 2.5 million CDR3-containing paired-end reads were obtained from each sample. All of the RNA was converted into first-strand cDNA using the Mint cDNA synthesis kit, with a TRBC-specific oligonucleotide serving as the primer. Following uracil-DNA glycosylase treatment, a first 18-cycle PCR with universal primers M1SS and BC2_uni_R was performed on all cDNA. Under the source paper's analysis protocol: For normalization, 1 million high-quality reads were randomly selected from each sample, with every read carrying a distinct molecular identifier. Instead of being binned into consensus sequences, reads with shared molecular identifiers were discarded. MiTCR, run with a Q25 quality threshold and the strictest error-elimination algorithm, handled CDR3 identification, clonotype clustering and error correction. A nonparametric unseen species model with Euler transformation was used to estimate lower-bound total TCR beta diversity. The public reads were reprocessed in TCRdb via fastp at Q25 and MiXCR, keeping in-frame beta chains. Every CDR3 protein is listed once, alongside the most common genes and DNA of its rows. These V and J calls are TCRdb output, not the study's own analysis. This sample holds 1.5 million to 2 million distinct CDR3 sequences; about 50% were observed only once. Around 2.1% of the sample goes to the ten largest clones.

In the case of this clonotype: Its antigen remains undetermined. This may be a read error, as it is one base from a much larger clone.

The receptor was isolated from a woman between 40 and 55 years old in good health. The chain is encoded by TRBV12-3 or TRBV12-4 joined to TRBJ2-1; there is no confident call for the D gene. The J call is doubtful: the DNA matches TRBJ2-7 better. Specimen: blood. In nucleotide form, the sequence is TGTGCCAGCAGTGATTACAATGAGCAGTACTTC. It specifies CASSDYNEQYF.